The 20 T cell receptor beta chains listed next were all sequenced from one sample in a study of early T cells in non-severe SARS-CoV-2 infection. One entry per CDR3 protein, called by TCRdb with MiXCR from the 5' RACE reads. The repertoire holds more than 50,000 distinct CDR3 sequences, with about 12% as singletons. Input material: whole blood. Source of these receptors: an adult who was a healthcare worker with PCR-confirmed SARS-CoV-2 infection or an uninfected control (not recorded which).

The table lists this clonotype with many counts. V is TRBV20-1 and J is TRBJ2-7; tentatively, D is TRBD2 (6 bases). CDR1 and CDR2 from the germline V gene are DFQATT and SNEGSKA (reference sequence). Deletions cut 0 bases from V and 2 bases from J, with 11 bases between. CDR3 size: 14 residues. In nucleotides, the CDR3 is TGCAGTGCTAGAGATCCCGGGGGTGCCTACGAGCAGTACTTC. Amino acids: CSARDPGGAYEQYF.

This clonotype was seen only a few times. The junction differs from germline at one of its ends, possibly a read error. This sequence joins TRBV7-7 and TRBJ1-5; TRBD1 agrees at 8 bases. The CDR3 is 16 residues long. Germline V CDR1 and CDR2: SSHAT, FNYEAQ (reference sequence). The CDR3 sequence is CASSLAGCRGRQPQHF. In DNA form, the CDR3 reads TGTGCTAGCAGCTTAGCAGGTTGCAGGGGGCGGCAGCCCCAGCATTTT.

There are many counts of this clonotype. The chain links TRBV20-1 to TRBJ1-2; TRBD1 might be the D (5 bases). The V end was cut by 6 bases, the J end by 0 bases, with 11 bases between. The germline V gene encodes CDR1 DFQATT and CDR2 SNEGSKA (reference sequence). The CDR3 is 13 residues long. The CDR3 is CSARDRANYGYTF. CDR3 nucleotide sequence: TGCAGTGCCCGGGACCGTGCTAACTATGGCTACACCTTC.

This chain joins TRBV7-2 and TRBJ2-1; D not certain. CDR1 SGHTA and CDR2 FQGNSA come from the germline V gene. V dropped 5 bases and J dropped 2 bases, with 10 bases sitting between them. The CDR3 length is 14 residues. Here the CDR3 DNA reads TGTGCCAGCAGCCCCCAGCCACCCTACAATGAGCAGTTCTTC. Translating gives CASSPQPPYNEQFF.

This clonotype appeared many times. The gene calls are TRBV5-1 and TRBJ2-1, with D possibly matching TRBD2 (6 bases). Germline CDR1 and CDR2: SGHRS and YFSETQ. V lost 4 bases to trimming and J lost 5 bases, with 13 bases between them. CDR3 length equals 14 residues. CDR3 DNA: TGCGCCAGCAGCCGGACTACCGCTAACAATGAGCAGTTCTTC. Its protein product is CASSRTTANNEQFF.

This clonotype has at least ten counts. V and J are TRBV24-1 and TRBJ2-3; TRBD1 matches 9 bases. The trim removed 3 bases at V and 7 bases at J, leaving 7 bases unmatched. The CDR3 covers 15 residues. The germline V gene encodes CDR1 KGHDR and CDR2 SFDVKD. The CDR3 reads CATSDNTGGRYTQYF. The CDR3 region has the DNA TGTGCCACCAGTGATAATACAGGGGGCAGGTATACGCAGTATTTT.

This clonotype showed up many times. V usage is TRBV30 and J usage is TRBJ2-7; either TRBD1 or TRBD2 may fit D (5 bases each). The germline V and J ends were trimmed by 3 bases and 7 bases, with 16 bases remaining between them. The germline CDR1 and CDR2 sequences are GTSNPN and SVGIG (reference sequence). The CDR3 extends over 13 amino acids. The CDR3 here is CAWSASQWGEQYF. DNA of the CDR3: TGTGCCTGGAGCGCCTCCCAATGGGGGGAGCAGTACTTC.

This clonotype was seen only once. The gene calls are TRBV6-2 or TRBV6-3 and TRBJ1-5; 8 bases are shared with TRBD1. The ends lost 6 bases at V and 2 bases at J; junction bases unmatched: 9. CDR1 and CDR2 (germline): MNHEY, SVGEGT. CDR3 length: 16 amino acids. The CDR3 nucleotides read TGTGCCAGCAGGACCCGAGGGACAGGCCGCAATCAGCCCCAGCATTTT. Translating gives CASRTRGTGRNQPQHF.

This clonotype was recorded a few times. J is TRBJ2-1 and V is TRBV29-1, with TRBD1 matching over 7 bases. The CDR3 contains 14 residues. Per germline, CDR1 SQVTM and CDR2 ANQGSEA. The J segment lost 7 bases and the V segment lost 5 bases, leaving 11 bases of the junction unmatched. CDR3 coding DNA: TGCAGCGTTTTGTACAGGGGCTGGGGGAATGAGCAGTTCTTC. Amino acid sequence: CSVLYRGWGNEQFF.

This clonotype was seen ten or more times. This chain uses TRBV19 with TRBJ2-1; 8 nucleotides align to TRBD2. The junction had 4 bases not matched to a gene; V was cut back by 1 base and J by 8 bases. CDR3 length: 14 amino acids. CDR1 is LNHDA and CDR2 is SQIVND in the germline V gene (reference sequence). This CDR3 reads CASSIGREGDEQFF. As DNA, the CDR3 is TGTGCCAGTAGTATAGGCCGGGAGGGCGATGAGCAGTTCTTC.

This clonotype was counted at least ten times. The chain recombines TRBV4-2 with TRBJ2-5; 7 positions match TRBD1. The CDR3 length is 14 residues. In germline, CDR1 is LGHNA, CDR2 YNFKEQ. V lost 0 bases and J lost 4; bases outside the gene matches: 2. The CDR3 reads CASSQDRGPETQYF. DNA for the CDR3: TGTGCCAGCAGCCAAGATAGGGGGCCAGAGACCCAGTACTTC.

At least ten counts were recorded for this clonotype. The V call is TRBV6-6, the J call TRBJ1-3, with D possibly TRBD1 on 5 matching bases. V dropped 6 bases and J dropped 2 bases, with 8 bases sitting between them. In germline, CDR1 is MNHNY, CDR2 SVGAGI (reference sequence). The CDR3 has 13 amino acids. The CDR3 here is CASRQTAGNTIYF. CDR3 coding DNA: TGTGCCAGCAGGCAGACAGCTGGAAACACCATATATTTT.

This clonotype was observed many times. The V gene is TRBV11-2, the J gene TRBJ2-1; TRBD2 matches at 11 bases. The CDR3 totals 16 residues. Germline V gives CDR1 SGHAT, CDR2 FQNNGV. With V trimmed by 5 bases and J by 10 bases, 13 bases remained unmatched. CDR3 coding DNA: TGTGCCAGCAGCCGATCCCCTAGCGGGGGGATGGGAGAGCAGTTCTTC. Translated: CASSRSPSGGMGEQFF.

The chain joins TRBV20-1 to TRBJ2-3; 11 positions match TRBD2. Germline values: CDR1 DFQATT, CDR2 SNEGSKA (reference sequence). The CDR3 sequence is 14 residues long. Trimming at V came to 4 bases and at J to 6 bases, leaving 6 bases not matched to a gene. The DNA of the CDR3 is TGCAGTGCTATCACTAGCGGGAGTGGTGATACGCAGTATTTT. It encodes CSAITSGSGDTQYF.

This clonotype was seen a handful of times. The CDR3 nucleotides are TGTGCCAGCAGCTTAGTAGGGACCACGAACACCGGGGAGCTGTTTTTT. Protein product: CASSLVGTTNTGELFF. The chain links TRBV7-2 to TRBJ2-2, with D possibly called TRBD1 or TRBD2 (5 bases each). Germline V lookup: CDR1 SGHTA, CDR2 FQGNSA. CDR3 length: 16 amino acids. With 1 base removed from V and 0 bases from J, the gap between germline ends came to 9 bases. The complete variable domain, with remaining parts taken from reference TRBV7-2 and TRBJ2-2, reads GAGVSQSPSNKVTEKGKDVELRCDPISGHTALYWYRQSLGQGLEFLIYFQGNSAPDKSGLPSDRFSAERTGGSVSTLTIQRTQQEDSAVYLCASSLVGTTNTGELFFGEGSRLTVL.

This clonotype was recorded at least ten times. This chain connects TRBV28 to TRBJ2-7; 8 positions agree with TRBD2. V lost 6 bases and J lost 2; bases outside the gene matches: 9. Looked up from germline, CDR1 is MDHEN and CDR2 is SYDVKM. This CDR3 region has 15 residues. For the CDR3, the DNA is TGTGCCAGCAGGTCCGGGGGGGGCGGCACCTACGAGCAGTACTTC. Protein sequence: CASRSGGGGTYEQYF.

The chain has TRBV7-3 and TRBJ1-6, with D unresolved. V lost 3 bases, J lost 1 base, and 10 bases lay in between. Germline loops: CDR1 SGHTA, CDR2 FQGTGA. The CDR3 loop spans 16 amino acids. The CDR3 DNA reads as TGTGCCAGCAGCTTTCGCGGGGTTTCCTATAATTCACCCCTCCACTTT. Residues: CASSFRGVSYNSPLHF.

V usage is TRBV9 and J usage is TRBJ2-3; TRBD2 matches 9 bases. This CDR3 has 16 amino acids. In germline, CDR1 is SGDLS, CDR2 YYNGEE. The V segment lost 1 base and the J segment 3 bases; nucleotides outside the gene matches: 6. The CDR3 region has the DNA TGTGCCAGCAGCGTATTGAGCGGGGGGTGGACAGATACGCAGTATTTT. It codes for CASSVLSGGWTDTQYF.

Only one count was recorded for this clonotype. V is TRBV28 and J is TRBJ2-7, with D unresolved. This CDR3 region has 11 residues. Germline loops: CDR1 MDHEN, CDR2 SYDVKM. V lost 2 bases, J lost 6 bases, and 5 bases lay in between. The CDR3 protein is CASSLKVEQYF. The CDR3 DNA reads as TGTGCCAGCAGTTTAAAGGTCGAGCAGTACTTC.

This rearrangement joins TRBV6-1 to TRBJ2-7, with TRBD2 identical over 8 bases. Germline V gene sequence: CDR1 MNHNS, CDR2 SASEGT. Trimming removed 2 bases from V and 6 bases from J; junction bases left unmatched: 18. CDR3 length: 18 amino acids. The CDR3 protein is CASSETYPTSWAGGEQYF. CDR3 nucleotide sequence: TGTGCCAGCAGTGAAACCTACCCGACTAGCTGGGCGGGAGGCGAGCAGTACTTC.